What follows is one T cell receptor (beta chain) and its context. This clone was observed once. The target of this receptor is not known. Base quality data are lacking; no much larger clone is found one base away. The CDR3, cysteine through phenylalanine, is 15 amino acids long. Of the read, only the CDR3 DNA is kept; its 45 bases are in frame from base 1. As encoded in the germline V gene, CDR1 is MNHEY while CDR2 is SVGAGI. Unmatched junction bases come to 5, with V trimmed by 2 bases and J by 4 bases. The data were obtained in a study of cytomegalovirus exposure and HLA in healthy donors (dated by TCRdb to the late 2010s). With respect to the entire study: According to an earlier analysis of a few hundred of the donors, roughly 180 million T cells yielded roughly 110 million unique TCR beta sequences and about 300 Gb of sequence data. A later analysis re-analyzed previously published TCR beta repertoires from 500 to 700 donors and added high-resolution HLA genotyping to study TCR occurrence patterns. Donor age, sex, ethnicity and CMV serostatus were compiled alongside the repertoire data. An earlier analysis of about 620 of the donors applied high-throughput TCR beta sequencing to assess whether each TCR beta V gene segment acted as functional or pseudogenic. Among the approximately 420 genotyped donors, around 81% belonged to the genetic ancestry cluster associated with self-reported Caucasian donors. A later genetic analysis took genome-wide SNP genotypes for 398 of the 666 donors and used that subset as a discovery cohort. The study used immunosequencing to profile the T cell repertoires of approximately 650 subjects and linked those repertoires to cytomegalovirus serostatus. In the later analysis, no new phenotypic data were used to find candidate immune exposures; instead, reliance was placed on TCR beta sequences and their occurrence across donors. On average, about 200,000 unique TCR beta nucleotide sequences were sequenced per donor among a few hundred genotyped donors of the cohort, with 15% to 20% of those sequences being non-productive. Besides the first cohort of 666 subjects, a separate validation cohort made up of over a hundred different subjects was used. HLA typing included class I and class II loci at four-digit resolution. Every discovery cohort repertoire had been produced on one sequencing platform. The study aimed to test whether cataloging public T cell receptors could reveal signatures of past pathogen exposure. An early release covering roughly 600 HLA-typed donors comprised about 300 gigabases of sequencing data and 85 million or so unique TCR sequences. Because of strong linkage in the cohort, roughly five DR-DQ haplotypes were treated as single units for association and clustering. The number of donors typed differed by locus, with 629-630 for A, B, C, DRB1 and DQB1, around 560 for DQA1, 600 to 610 for DPA1, and some 450 for DPB1. The study combined high-throughput TCR immunosequencing, statistical association of individual TCRs with disease status, and machine learning to predict cytomegalovirus infection status.

Library method: the immunoSEQ multiplex PCR assay. A mixture of 60 forward primers for TCR Vbeta segments and 13 reverse primers for TCR Jbeta segments was used in the multiplex PCR. The CDR3 region of rearranged TCR beta genes was amplified from genomic DNA by a multiplex PCR assay. Amplified TCR beta libraries were sequenced as 87-base-pair reads on the Illumina HiSeq System. The original pipeline was this. A later analysis counted around 72 million unique TCR beta chains across the 690 or so repertoires, and approximately 11 million of these chains were shared by at least two donors. To remove PCR and sequencing errors, raw reads were error-corrected and collapsed into unique sequences using a nearest-neighbor algorithm that merged closely related sequences. V, D and J gene segments were assigned by aligning CDR3 sequences to IMGT reference sequences. For a sequence to be retained, a match of at least six nucleotides was required to both a V gene segment and a J gene segment. Rearrangements were classified as productive when the CDR3 lacked stop codons and remained in frame with V and J, and all other rearrangements were classified as non-productive. Following IMGT convention, CDR3 was defined as the stretch from the second conserved V-encoded cysteine to the conserved J-encoded phenylalanine. The earlier analysis of about 640 of the donors excluded any sequence lacking an unambiguous match to a single V gene segment. An earlier analysis of a few hundred of the donors classified V segments as functional when productive rearrangements were above 56.7% and as segregating when the standard deviation between donors was above 5%. A statistical classification framework was developed to diagnose cytomegalovirus status using the catalog of TCR beta chain sequences. In a later analysis, TCR nucleotide sequences were compared against IMGT/GENE-DB human TR gene sequences so that V and J genes could be assigned. The TCRdist pipeline was used in a later analysis to assign CDR3 sequences and most-parsimonious VDJ recombination scenarios. In a later analysis, every TCR beta chain was defined by the combination of its CDR3 amino acid sequence and its V-gene family, and reads without a unique V-gene family were dropped. In a later analysis, nearly 600 highly shared, low-generation-probability nucleotide sequences were removed to address suspected cross-contamination and a sequencing artifact. In a later analysis, a clonal expansion index was calculated for each public chain from normalized within-repertoire ranks of inferred template counts. A later analysis computed generation probabilities with a VDJ recombination model fitted to out-of-frame rearrangements, and checked the results against IGoR. In a later analysis, hypergeometric tests were used to score TCR-TCR, TCR-HLA and TCR-CMV co-occurrence, with a repertoire-size bias correction applied to TCR pairs. To estimate false discovery rates, a later analysis permuted the HLA or CMV assignments 20 times. In a later analysis, co-occurring TCRs were grouped using DBSCAN, with TCRdist sequence similarity added in when clustering inside HLA-allele-positive subsets. Repertoires with fewer than 30,000 or more than 120,000 public chains were left out of co-occurrence clustering, as were roughly five repertoires with anomalous nucleotide sharing. TCRdb took over this immuneACCESS table, retaining in-frame rearrangements with V and J assigned. Such tables are incomplete; in checked studies, under half of the missing clones stem from an unresolved V gene, and the remainder is unexplained. V and J calls plus clone size are reproduced from that table; the DNA served to infer D and trimming. The sample table lists roughly 140,000 clones, 55% to 85% of them with a count of one. The top ten clones comprise around 2.2% of the sample.

In total, over 600 healthy bone marrow donors made up the cohort. Cohort members were all nominally healthy when sampled, although unrecorded immune exposures were likely present. The donor was CMV seronegative and was included in the group of around 320 seronegative cohort members. Each donor provided a peripheral blood sample, and peripheral blood mononuclear cells were used for TCR beta sequencing. Genomic DNA extraction from the blood cell samples was performed with the Qiagen DNeasy Blood Extraction Kit. The paper's findings and limits, for the study overall: Immune exposure information for the cohort was limited to CMV serostatus. It was suggested by the authors that the approach could potentially be generalized to other disease states and immunological phenotypes. An earlier analysis of around 540 of the donors showed that most TCR beta V segments appeared in productive rearrangements either about 87% or about 30% of the time, which broadly matched IMGT annotations. A further reported finding was that TCR beta sequences accurately predicted the HLA-A and HLA-B alleles for most subjects in the first cohort. Approximately 16 rarely observed V segments, including chromosome 9 orphons, were excluded from the earlier analysis of just under 600 of the donors because counts were too low. A later analysis reported that several top co-occurrence clusters appeared linked to parvovirus B19, influenza, CMV and Epstein-Barr virus. In a later analysis, TCR association rates were found to vary across HLA loci, with the most associated TCRs seen for DRB1 alleles and the fewest for HLA-C alleles. Linkage disequilibrium might explain the correlated functional status among segregating V segments, but an unknown experimental factor could not be excluded. Sequencing depth was assumed to be roughly uniform across donors in the presence/absence analyses, though that assumption may not hold. In the study, around 150 TCR beta chains were listed as associated with cytomegalovirus. When HLA alleles, especially DR and DQ, strongly co-occurred, attributing TCR associations to individual alleles was difficult. A later analysis found that HLA-associated TCR beta chains were more clonally expanded and had lower generation probabilities than equally common non-associated chains. A group of highly shared sequence variants was considered likely to be a technical artifact of the sequencing pipeline. In vitro tests confirmed that three of the cytomegalovirus-associated TCR beta chains recognize cytomegalovirus antigens. In this cohort, only TCR beta chains were sequenced, and detectable features were limited by the absence of alpha or paired-chain data. Specific HLA alleles were associated with 15,000 to 20,000 TCR beta sequences at a false discovery rate of 0.05 in a later analysis. Most TCR sequences were observed very rarely across donors, whereas some public TCRs were present in many individuals. Because HLA typing was missing for some donors at each locus, association tests included only the typed subset. An association between a missense DCLRE1C variant and V-gene and J-gene trimming of TCR beta chains was found in a later genetic analysis and replicated in an independent cohort. In both the original and validation cohorts, the classifier was reported to diagnose cytomegalovirus status with high specificity and sensitivity. In a later genetic analysis, fewer N-insertions in productive TCRs were reported among donors in an Asian-associated ancestry cluster than the approximately 710-donor mean. Some IMGT-functional V segments, including TRBV6-2 and TRBV6-3, could not be distinguished by the 87-base-pair reads and were therefore excluded. Most CMV-associated TCR beta chains appeared to be HLA-restricted in a later analysis, and the HLA associations seemed to be driven largely by CMV exposure.

This sequence was found in a man aged 40-49 years in good health and CMV-seronegative. Rearrangement joined TRBV6-5 to TRBJ2-7, with TRBD1 identical over 10 junction bases. The sample comprised PBMCs. The CDR3 protein is CASSYVGQGIYEQYF. The DNA sequence is TGTGCCAGCAGTTACGTGGGACAGGGGATTTACGAGCAGTACTTC.